This T cell receptor beta chain stems from a study of blood T cell repertoires in COVID-19. V lost 3 bases, J lost 0 bases, and 15 bases lay in between. The CDR3 is made up of 18 amino acids. Germline CDR1 is MGHRA and CDR2 is YSYEKL. Only in-frame clones appear in the TCRdb table, and some are missing; sequencing was by immunoSEQ multiplex PCR. The sample gives under 200,000 clones, approximately 87% of which show up once; around 2.5% is in the top ten. This TCR came from a middle-aged man with active or convalescent COVID-19. The sample consisted of peripheral blood. The chain uses TRBV4-1 and TRBJ1-6; tentatively, D is TRBD1 (5 bases). CDR3 protein: CASSHGQRGSSYNSPLHF. The CDR3 region has the DNA TGCGCCAGCAGCCACGGCCAGCGGGGGAGCTCCTATAATTCACCCCTCCACTTT.